This TCR beta chain was documented in a study of technical replicates of blood from a few donors. Profiling relied on immunoSEQ multiplex PCR, and the TCRdb table lists in-frame clones only, not all of them. This table holds approximately 70,000 clones, about nine tenths found once. The sequencing input was PBMCs. The receptor's source is a human donor in good health. Some clones in this sample may be carry-over from other donors' samples.

CDR3 nucleotides: TGTGCCAGCAGTTACGGTCAGCGATCCTACAATGAGCAGTTCTTC. Protein: CASSYGQRSYNEQFF. The rearrangement joins TRBV6-6 to TRBJ2-1, with D hard to call. CDR1 and CDR2 from the germline V gene are MNHNY and SVGAGI (reference sequence). The CDR3 sequence is 15 residues long. V was trimmed by 2 bases and J by 1 base, leaving 9 bases between them.